These 2 T cell receptor beta chains were sequenced from one sample in a study of T cell changes during pregnancy in multiple sclerosis. Repertoires were generated with immunoSEQ multiplex PCR, while TCRdb's copy carries only in-frame clones and drops some. This sample has more than 100,000 clones, with around 94% found just once. The source material was peripheral blood, sampled after pregnancy. The source is a female donor with multiple sclerosis, enrolled in a pregnancy study.

The chain couples TRBV7-2 to TRBJ2-1; D is ambiguous. Trimming pared 2 bases from V and 9 bases from J, leaving 17 bases between. Germline V gene data show CDR1 as SGHTA and CDR2 as FQGNSA. This CDR3 contains 15 residues. CDR3 nucleotides: TGTGCCAGCAGCTTAATTTTCGAGGCAAATAGTGAGCAGTTCTTC. It is translated as CASSLIFEANSEQFF.

The chain uses TRBV10-3 and TRBJ1-1, with 8 bases fitting TRBD1. CDR1 and CDR2 from the germline V gene are ENHRY and SYGVKD. This CDR3 region has 13 residues. V lost 5 bases to trimming and J lost 4 bases; unmatched junction nucleotides: 3. The CDR3 loop reads CAISRTGGTEAFF. The CDR3 DNA is TGTGCCATCAGTCGTACAGGGGGCACTGAAGCTTTCTTT.